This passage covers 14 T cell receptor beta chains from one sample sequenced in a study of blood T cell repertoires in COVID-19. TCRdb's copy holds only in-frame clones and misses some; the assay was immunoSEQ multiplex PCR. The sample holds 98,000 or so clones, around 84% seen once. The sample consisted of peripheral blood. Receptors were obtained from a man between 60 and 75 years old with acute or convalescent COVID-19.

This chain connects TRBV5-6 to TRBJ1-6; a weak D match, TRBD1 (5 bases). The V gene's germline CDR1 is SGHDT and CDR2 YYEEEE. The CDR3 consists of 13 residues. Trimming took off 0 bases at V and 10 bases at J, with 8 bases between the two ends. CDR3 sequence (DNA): TGTGCCAGCAGCTTGGAGGGGTGGTCACCCCTCCACTTT. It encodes CASSLEGWSPLHF.

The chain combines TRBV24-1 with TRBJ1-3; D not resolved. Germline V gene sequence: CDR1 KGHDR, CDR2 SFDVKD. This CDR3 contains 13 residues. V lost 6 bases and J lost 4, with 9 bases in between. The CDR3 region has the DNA TGTGCCACCAGTAACGAGGCAGGAAACACCATATATTTT. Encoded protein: CATSNEAGNTIYF.

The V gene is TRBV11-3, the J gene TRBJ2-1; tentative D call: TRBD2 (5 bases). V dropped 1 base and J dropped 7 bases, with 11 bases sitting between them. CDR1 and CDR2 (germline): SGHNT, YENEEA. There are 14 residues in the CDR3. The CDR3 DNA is TGTGCCAGCAGCTTAGGGCCCCCGGGAAATGAGCAGTTCTTC. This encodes CASSLGPPGNEQFF.

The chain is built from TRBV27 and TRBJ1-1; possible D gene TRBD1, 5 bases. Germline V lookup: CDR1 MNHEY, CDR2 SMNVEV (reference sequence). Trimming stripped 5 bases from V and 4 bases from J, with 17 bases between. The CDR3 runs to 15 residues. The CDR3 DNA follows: TGTGCCAGCAGTCCCCGACAGCTCCCGGGCACTGAAGCTTTCTTT. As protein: CASSPRQLPGTEAFF.

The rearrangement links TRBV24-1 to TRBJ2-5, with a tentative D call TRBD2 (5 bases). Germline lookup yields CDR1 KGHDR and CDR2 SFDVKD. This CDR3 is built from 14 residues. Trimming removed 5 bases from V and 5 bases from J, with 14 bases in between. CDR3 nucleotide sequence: TGTGCCACCAGTGGCTTGCCGGGATCGGAGACCCAGTACTTC. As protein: CATSGLPGSETQYF.

The CDR3 sequence: CASSQTEVGEKLFF. The CDR3, as DNA: TGCGCCAGCAGCCAAACCGAAGTCGGTGAAAAACTGTTTTTT. V gene TRBV4-1 combines with J gene TRBJ1-4; D remains ambiguous. Trimming shortened V by 2 bases and J by 7 bases, and 11 bases separated the two germline ends. The CDR3 totals 14 residues. Looked up from germline, CDR1 is MGHRA and CDR2 is YSYEKL.

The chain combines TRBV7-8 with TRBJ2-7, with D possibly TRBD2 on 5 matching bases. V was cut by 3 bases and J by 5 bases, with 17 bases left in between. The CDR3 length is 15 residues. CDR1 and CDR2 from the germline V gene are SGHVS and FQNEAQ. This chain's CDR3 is CASSLAGLLWDEQYF. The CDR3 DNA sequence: TGTGCCAGCAGCTTGGCGGGTCTCCTCTGGGACGAGCAGTACTTC.

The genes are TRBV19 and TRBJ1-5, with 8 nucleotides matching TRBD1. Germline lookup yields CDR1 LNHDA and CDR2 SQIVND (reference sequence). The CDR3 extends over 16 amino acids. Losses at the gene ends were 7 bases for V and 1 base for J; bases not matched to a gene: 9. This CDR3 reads CASKRLGQESNQPQHF. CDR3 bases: TGTGCCAGTAAGCGGTTGGGACAGGAAAGCAATCAGCCCCAGCATTTT.

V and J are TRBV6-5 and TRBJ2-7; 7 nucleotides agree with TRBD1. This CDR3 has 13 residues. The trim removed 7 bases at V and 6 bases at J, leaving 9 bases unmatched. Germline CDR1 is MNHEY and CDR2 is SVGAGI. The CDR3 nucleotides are TGTGCCAGCACGAAGGGGGCCCCCATCGAGCAGTACGTC. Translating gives CASTKGAPIEQYV.

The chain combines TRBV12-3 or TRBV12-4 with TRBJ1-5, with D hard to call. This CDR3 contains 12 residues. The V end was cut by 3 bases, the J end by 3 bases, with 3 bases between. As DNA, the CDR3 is TGTGCCAGCAGTTTCAACAATCAGCCCCAGCATTTT. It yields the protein CASSFNNQPQHF.

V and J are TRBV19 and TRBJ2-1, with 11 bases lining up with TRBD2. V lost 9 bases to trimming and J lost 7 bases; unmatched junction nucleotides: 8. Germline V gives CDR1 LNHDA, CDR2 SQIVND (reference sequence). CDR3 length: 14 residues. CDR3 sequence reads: CASQTSGNRNEQFF. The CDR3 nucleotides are TGTGCCAGCCAGACTAGCGGGAATCGGAATGAGCAGTTCTTC.

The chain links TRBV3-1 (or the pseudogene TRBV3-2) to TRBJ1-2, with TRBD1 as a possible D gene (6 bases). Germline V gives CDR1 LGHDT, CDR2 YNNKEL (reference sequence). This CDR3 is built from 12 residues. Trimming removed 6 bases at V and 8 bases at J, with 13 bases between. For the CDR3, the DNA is TGTGCCAGCAGATGGTGGGGGCAAGGCTACACCTTC. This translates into CASRWWGQGYTF.

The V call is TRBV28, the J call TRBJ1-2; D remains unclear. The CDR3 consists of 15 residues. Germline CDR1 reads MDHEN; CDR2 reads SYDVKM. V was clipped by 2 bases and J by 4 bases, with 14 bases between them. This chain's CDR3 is CASSLVSADTYGYTF. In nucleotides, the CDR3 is TGTGCCAGCAGTTTAGTCTCGGCAGACACCTATGGCTACACCTTC.

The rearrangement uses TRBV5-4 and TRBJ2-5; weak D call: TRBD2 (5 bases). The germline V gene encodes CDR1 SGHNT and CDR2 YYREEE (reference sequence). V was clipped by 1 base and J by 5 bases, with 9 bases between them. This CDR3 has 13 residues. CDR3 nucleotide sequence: TGTGCCAGCAGCTTGCGGGGAGACGAGACCCAGTACTTC. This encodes CASSLRGDETQYF.